The 2 T cell receptor beta chains presented below share a single source sample, sequenced in a study of T cells in Graves' hyperthyroidism and ophthalmopathy. Regions amplified from RNA transcripts were the TCR beta CDR3 regions. TCR CDR3 regions were first amplified by RT-PCR with HTBI primers. TCRdb re-called the multiplex PCR reads through MiXCR, storing one row per CDR3 protein. Of fewer than 750,000 distinct CDR3 sequences listed, 14% to 15% are singletons. Sequenced sample: blood. The source of these receptors is a middle-aged woman with Graves' ophthalmopathy.

V and J are TRBV28 and TRBJ1-5; 9 nucleotides match TRBD1. CDR1 is MDHEN, CDR2 SYDVKM, per germline. The CDR3 is 14 residues long. With 10 bases clipped from V and 1 base from J, the junction kept 5 bases outside the gene matches. CDR3 sequence reads: CATRGQGSNQPQHF. The CDR3, as DNA: TGTGCCACACGAGGACAGGGGAGCAATCAGCCCCAGCATTTT.

The sample holds a few counts of this clonotype. The chain carries TRBV20-1 and TRBJ2-7; 8 nucleotides align to TRBD2. After removal of 3 bases from V and 2 bases from J, the junction contained 12 bases not matched to a gene. The germline CDR1 and CDR2 sequences are DFQATT and SNEGSKA (reference sequence). This CDR3 is built from 16 residues. CDR3 DNA: TGCAGTGCTAGCGGGGGCGGGAGGATTGGTCCCTACGAGCAGTACTTC. This sequence encodes CSASGGGRIGPYEQYF.